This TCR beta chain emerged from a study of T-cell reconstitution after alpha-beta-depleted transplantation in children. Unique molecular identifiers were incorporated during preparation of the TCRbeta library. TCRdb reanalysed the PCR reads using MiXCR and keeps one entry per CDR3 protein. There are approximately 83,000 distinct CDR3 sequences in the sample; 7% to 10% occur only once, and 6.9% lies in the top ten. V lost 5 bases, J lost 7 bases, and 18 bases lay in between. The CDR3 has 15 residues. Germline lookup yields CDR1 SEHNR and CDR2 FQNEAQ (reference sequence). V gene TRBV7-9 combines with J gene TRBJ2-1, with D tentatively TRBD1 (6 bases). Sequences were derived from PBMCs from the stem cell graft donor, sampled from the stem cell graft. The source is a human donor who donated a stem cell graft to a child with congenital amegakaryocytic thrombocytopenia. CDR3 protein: CASSLRTADGNEQFF. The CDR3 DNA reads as TGTGCCAGCAGCCTCCGGACAGCCGATGGGAATGAGCAGTTCTTC.